A single sample is the source of the 10 T cell receptor beta chains below, sequenced in a study of response to subunit inactivated influenza vaccine. TCRdb recomputed calls from the RT-PCR reads with MiXCR, one row per CDR3 protein. The repertoire consists of about 530,000 distinct CDR3 sequences, with over 10% occurring once and the leading ten covering around 12%. Sequenced material: PBMCs from blood, taken more than 35 days after vaccination. The receptors derive from a man aged 45-65 years who received an inactivated influenza vaccine.

The V call is TRBV20-1, the J call TRBJ2-5; possible D gene TRBD1, 6 bases. CDR3 length equals 14 residues. Germline CDR1 DFQATT, CDR2 SNEGSKA (reference sequence). V lost 5 bases to trimming and J lost 2 bases, with 15 bases between them. The CDR3 nucleotides are TGCAGTGCTTCTGCCGGGACAAGTCAAGAGACCCAGTACTTC. It specifies CSASAGTSQETQYF.

This clonotype has a handful of counts. This chain uses TRBV11-1 with TRBJ2-2, with 8 bases that match TRBD2. CDR3 length: 19 amino acids. The V gene end was trimmed by 5 bases and the J gene end by 2 bases; junction bases not matched to a gene: 16. Germline V gives CDR1 SGHAT, CDR2 FQDESV (reference sequence). In DNA form, the CDR3 reads TGTGCCAGCAGCCGCCGGGGGGGACTCTCCCTCCTAAACACCGGGGAGCTGTTTTTT. Translated: CASSRRGGLSLLNTGELFF.

The sample holds a few counts of this clonotype. The V and J genes are TRBV5-1 and TRBJ2-7; TRBD2 might be the D (5 bases). The CDR3 covers 13 residues. Germline CDR1 is SGHRS and CDR2 is YFSETQ. Trimming left V 10 bases short and J 4 bases short, with 18 bases between. The CDR3 region has the DNA TGCGCCTCGAGAGGGCTAGTAGGTTACGAGCAGTACTTC. This translates into CASRGLVGYEQYF.

The chain recombines TRBV6-2 or TRBV6-3 with TRBJ2-7, with D perhaps TRBD2 (7 bases). Trimming stripped 0 bases from V and 0 bases from J, with 9 bases between. CDR1 MNHEY and CDR2 SVGEGT come from the germline V gene. The length of the CDR3 is 15 residues. The CDR3: CASSYSGGASYEQYF. The CDR3 region has the DNA TGTGCCAGCAGTTACTCGGGGGGGGCCTCCTACGAGCAGTACTTC.

This clonotype was picked up many times. The J gene is TRBJ2-1, the V gene TRBV6-2 or TRBV6-3; 8 bases line up with TRBD2. The CDR3 spans 17 residues. The germline V gene encodes CDR1 MNHEY and CDR2 SVGEGT. Trimming removed 6 bases from V and 0 bases from J; junction bases left unmatched: 10. The CDR3 region is CASSLRSGISSYNEQFF. The CDR3 nucleotides are TGTGCCAGCAGCCTACGTAGCGGGATTAGCTCCTACAATGAGCAGTTCTTC.

This clonotype was found a few times. This chain connects TRBV4-3 to TRBJ2-7; 12 positions agree with TRBD2. The V gene end was trimmed by 3 bases and the J gene end by 3 bases; junction bases not matched to a gene: 3. In germline, CDR1 is LGHNA, CDR2 YSLEER. This CDR3 comprises 15 residues. Here the CDR3 DNA reads TGCGCCAGCAGCCATCGACTAGCGGGAGTCTACGAGCAGTACTTC. This gives the protein CASSHRLAGVYEQYF.

This clonotype was found a few times. This CDR3 reads CSASGTGGETQYF. For the CDR3, the DNA is TGCAGTGCATCCGGGACAGGGGGAGAGACCCAGTACTTC. The chain combines TRBV20-1 with TRBJ2-5, with 11 bases identical to TRBD1. This CDR3 is built from 13 residues. In germline, CDR1 is DFQATT, CDR2 SNEGSKA (reference sequence). V was clipped by 6 bases and J by 4 bases; unmatched bases: 4.

The chain has TRBV27 and TRBJ2-7; D uncertain. Trimming pared 5 bases from V and 2 bases from J, leaving 13 bases between. This CDR3 contains 14 residues. CDR1 MNHEY and CDR2 SMNVEV come from the germline V gene (reference sequence). The CDR3 DNA is TGTGCCAGCAGTGTGGACGGAATCCCCTACGAGCAGTACTTC. It specifies CASSVDGIPYEQYF.

The gene calls are TRBV27 and TRBJ1-4; D gene uncertain. With 6 bases removed from V and 0 bases from J, the gap between germline ends came to 8 bases. The length of the CDR3 is 14 residues. CDR1 and CDR2 from the germline V gene are MNHEY and SMNVEV (reference sequence). CDR3 protein: CASSLISTNEKLFF. The CDR3 nucleotides are TGTGCCAGCAGCTTGATATCAACTAATGAAAAACTGTTTTTT.

About this clonotype: Possible read error: a much larger clone is one base away. Likely a read error: the CDR3 ends without its conserved phenylalanine or tryptophan. No DNA is shown, since the ends of the CDR3 on it are uncertain; the CDR3 is the one TCRdb lists. J is TRBJ2-7 and V is TRBV20-1; no check of the table's D call, TRBD1, against the DNA was made. The CDR3 length is 9 residues, termini included. The V gene's germline CDR1 is DFQATT and CDR2 SNEGSKA (reference sequence). This CDR3 reads CSPGQGIDI.